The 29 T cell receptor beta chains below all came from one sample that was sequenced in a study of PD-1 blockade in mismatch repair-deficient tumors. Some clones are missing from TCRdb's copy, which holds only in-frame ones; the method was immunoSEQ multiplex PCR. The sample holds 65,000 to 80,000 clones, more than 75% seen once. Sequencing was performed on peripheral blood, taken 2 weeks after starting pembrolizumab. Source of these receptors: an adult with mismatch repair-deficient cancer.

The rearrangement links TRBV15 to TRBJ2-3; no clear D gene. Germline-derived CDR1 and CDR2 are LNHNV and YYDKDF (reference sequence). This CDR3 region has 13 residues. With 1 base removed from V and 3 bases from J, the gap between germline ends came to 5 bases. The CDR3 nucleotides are TGTGCCACCAGCAGAGCCCTTACAGATACGCAGTATTTT. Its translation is CATSRALTDTQYF.

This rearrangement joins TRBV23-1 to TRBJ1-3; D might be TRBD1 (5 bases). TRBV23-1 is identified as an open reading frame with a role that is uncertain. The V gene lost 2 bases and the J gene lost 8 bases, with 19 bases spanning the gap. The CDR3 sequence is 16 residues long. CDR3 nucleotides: TGCGCCAGCAGTCAAGGTCTGTTGAGACAGCTGGACACCATATATTTT. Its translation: CASSQGLLRQLDTIYF.

The CDR3 DNA reads TGTGCCAGTAGTATAGCCCCCTGGAGGGACAGGGGGGTATCTGGCTACACCTTC. It translates to CASSIAPWRDRGVSGYTF. The J gene is TRBJ1-2, the V gene TRBV19; 11 bases are a match to TRBD1. This CDR3 is 18 amino acids long. V shed 1 base and J 7 bases; nucleotides not matched to a gene: 14. CDR1 LNHDA and CDR2 SQIVND come from the germline V gene (reference sequence).

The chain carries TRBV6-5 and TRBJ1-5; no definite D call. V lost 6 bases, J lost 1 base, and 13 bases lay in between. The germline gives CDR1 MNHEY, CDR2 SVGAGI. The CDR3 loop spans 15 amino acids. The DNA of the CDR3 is TGTGCCAGCAGCCCCGGTTTAAGGAGCAATCAGCCCCAGCATTTT. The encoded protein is CASSPGLRSNQPQHF.

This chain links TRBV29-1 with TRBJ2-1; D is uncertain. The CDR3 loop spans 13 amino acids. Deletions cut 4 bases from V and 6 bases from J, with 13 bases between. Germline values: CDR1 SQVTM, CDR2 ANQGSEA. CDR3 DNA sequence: TGCAGCGTTGGGGCGCGAAGTGCCAATGAGCAGTTCTTC. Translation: CSVGARSANEQFF.

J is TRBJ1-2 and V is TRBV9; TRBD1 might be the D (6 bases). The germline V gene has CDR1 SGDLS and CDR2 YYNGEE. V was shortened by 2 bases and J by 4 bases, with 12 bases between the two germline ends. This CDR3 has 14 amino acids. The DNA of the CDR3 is TGTGCCAGCAGCGTCGGGGGGCAAATCTATGGCTACACCTTC. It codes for CASSVGGQIYGYTF.

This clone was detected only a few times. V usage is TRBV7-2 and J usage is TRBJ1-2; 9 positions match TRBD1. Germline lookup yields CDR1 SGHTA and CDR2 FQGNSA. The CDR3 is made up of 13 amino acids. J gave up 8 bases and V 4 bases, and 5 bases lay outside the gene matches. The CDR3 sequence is CASSSTGGQGYTF. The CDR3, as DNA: TGTGCCAGCAGCTCCACAGGGGGCCAGGGCTACACCTTC.

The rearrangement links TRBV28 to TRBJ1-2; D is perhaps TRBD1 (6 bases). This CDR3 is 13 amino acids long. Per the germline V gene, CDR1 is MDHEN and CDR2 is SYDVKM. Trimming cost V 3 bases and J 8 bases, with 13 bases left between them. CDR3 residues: CASSFTGFGGYTF. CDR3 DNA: TGTGCCAGCAGTTTTACAGGGTTCGGCGGCTACACCTTC.

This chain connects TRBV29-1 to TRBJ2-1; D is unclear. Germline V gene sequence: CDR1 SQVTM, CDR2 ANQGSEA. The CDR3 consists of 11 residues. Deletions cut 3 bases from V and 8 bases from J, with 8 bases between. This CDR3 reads CSVDLRDEQFF. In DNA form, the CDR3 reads TGCAGCGTTGATTTAAGGGATGAGCAGTTCTTC.

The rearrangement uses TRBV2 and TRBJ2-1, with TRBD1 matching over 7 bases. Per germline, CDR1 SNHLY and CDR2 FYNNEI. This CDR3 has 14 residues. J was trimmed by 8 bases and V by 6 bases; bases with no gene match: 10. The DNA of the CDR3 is TGTGCCAGCAGGGGTTGGGACAGACTCGATGAGCAGTTCTTC. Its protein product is CASRGWDRLDEQFF.

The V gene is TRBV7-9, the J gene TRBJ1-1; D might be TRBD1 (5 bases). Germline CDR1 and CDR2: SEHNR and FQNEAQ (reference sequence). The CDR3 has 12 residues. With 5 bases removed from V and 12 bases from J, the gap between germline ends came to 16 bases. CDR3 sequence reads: CASSRLGERTFF. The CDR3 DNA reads TGTGCCAGCAGCCGGTTGGGGGAACGGACTTTCTTT.

The CDR3 coding sequence is TGTGCCAGCAGCCGACTTCTAAACACCGGGGAGCTGTTTTTT. This encodes CASSRLLNTGELFF. The rearrangement joins TRBV5-5 to TRBJ2-2; D ambiguous. CDR1 and CDR2 from the germline V gene are SGHKS and YYEKEE (reference sequence). V was cut by 4 bases and J by 2 bases, with 9 bases left in between. The CDR3 has 14 amino acids.

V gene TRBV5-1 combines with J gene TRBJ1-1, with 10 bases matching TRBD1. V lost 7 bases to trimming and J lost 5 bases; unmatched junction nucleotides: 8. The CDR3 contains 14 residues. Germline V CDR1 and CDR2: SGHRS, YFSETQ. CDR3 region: CASYNGQGVTEAFF. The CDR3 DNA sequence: TGCGCCAGCTATAACGGACAGGGGGTTACTGAAGCTTTCTTT.

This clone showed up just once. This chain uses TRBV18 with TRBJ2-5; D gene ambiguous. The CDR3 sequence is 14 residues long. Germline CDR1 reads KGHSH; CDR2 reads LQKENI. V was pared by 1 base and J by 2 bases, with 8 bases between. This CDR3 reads CASSPLGRQETQYF. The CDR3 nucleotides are TGTGCCAGCTCACCACTAGGCAGACAAGAGACCCAGTACTTC.

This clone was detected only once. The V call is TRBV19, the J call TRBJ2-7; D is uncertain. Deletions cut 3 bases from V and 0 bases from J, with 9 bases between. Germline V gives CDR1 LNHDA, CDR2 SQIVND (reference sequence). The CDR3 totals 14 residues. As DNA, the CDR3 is TGTGCCAGTAGTATGGACCCGAGCTCCTACGAGCAGTACTTC. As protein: CASSMDPSSYEQYF. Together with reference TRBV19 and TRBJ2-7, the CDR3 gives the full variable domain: DGGITQSPKYLFRKEGQNVTLSCEQNLNHDAMYWYRQDPGQGLRLIYYSQIVNDFQKGDIAEGYSVSREKKESFPLTVTSAQKNPTAFYLCASSMDPSSYEQYFGPGTRLTVT.

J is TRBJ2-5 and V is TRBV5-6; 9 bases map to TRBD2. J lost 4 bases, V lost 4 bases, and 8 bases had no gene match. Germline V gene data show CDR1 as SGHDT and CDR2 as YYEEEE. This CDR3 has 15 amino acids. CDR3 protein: CASSPGVAGAETQYF. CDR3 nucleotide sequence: TGTGCCAGCAGCCCCGGGGTAGCGGGAGCAGAGACCCAGTACTTC.

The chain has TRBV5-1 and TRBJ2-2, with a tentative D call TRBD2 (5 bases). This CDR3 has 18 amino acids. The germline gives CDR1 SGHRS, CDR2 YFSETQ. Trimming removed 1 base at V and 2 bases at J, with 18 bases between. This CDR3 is CASSLSKRQTLNTGELFF. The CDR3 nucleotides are TGCGCCAGCAGCTTGTCGAAGCGGCAGACCCTCAACACCGGGGAGCTGTTTTTT.

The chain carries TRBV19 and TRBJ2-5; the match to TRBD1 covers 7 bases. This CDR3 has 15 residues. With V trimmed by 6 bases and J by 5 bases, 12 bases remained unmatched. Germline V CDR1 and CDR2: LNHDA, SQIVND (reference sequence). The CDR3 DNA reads TGTGCCAGTAGAACAGGGGTTTCCGTGGGGGAGACCCAGTACTTC. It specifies CASRTGVSVGETQYF.

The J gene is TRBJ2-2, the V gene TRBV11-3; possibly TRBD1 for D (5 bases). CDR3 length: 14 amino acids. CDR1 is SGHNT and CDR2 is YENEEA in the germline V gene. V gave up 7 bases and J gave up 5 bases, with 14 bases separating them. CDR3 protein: CASNSGMETGELFF. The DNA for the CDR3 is TGTGCCAGCAACTCAGGGATGGAGACCGGGGAGCTGTTTTTT.

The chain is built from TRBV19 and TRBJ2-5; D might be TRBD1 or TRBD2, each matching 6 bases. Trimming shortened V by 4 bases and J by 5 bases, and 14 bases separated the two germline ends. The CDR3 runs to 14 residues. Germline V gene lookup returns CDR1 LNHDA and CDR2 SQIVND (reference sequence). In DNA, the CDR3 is TGTGCCAGTAGTACGGGGGCGAATCTGGAGACCCAGTACTTC. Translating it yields CASSTGANLETQYF.

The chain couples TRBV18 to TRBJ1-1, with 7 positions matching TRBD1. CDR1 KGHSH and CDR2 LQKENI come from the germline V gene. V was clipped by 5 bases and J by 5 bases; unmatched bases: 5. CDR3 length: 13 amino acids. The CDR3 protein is CASSTTGRTEAFF. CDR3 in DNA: TGTGCCAGCTCAACGACAGGGAGGACTGAAGCTTTCTTT.

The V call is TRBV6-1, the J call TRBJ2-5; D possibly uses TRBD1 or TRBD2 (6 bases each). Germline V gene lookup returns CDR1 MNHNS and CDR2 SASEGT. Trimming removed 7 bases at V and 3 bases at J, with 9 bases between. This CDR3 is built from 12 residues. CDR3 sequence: CASIRGEETQYF. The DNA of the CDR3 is TGTGCCAGCATTAGGGGGGAAGAGACCCAGTACTTC.

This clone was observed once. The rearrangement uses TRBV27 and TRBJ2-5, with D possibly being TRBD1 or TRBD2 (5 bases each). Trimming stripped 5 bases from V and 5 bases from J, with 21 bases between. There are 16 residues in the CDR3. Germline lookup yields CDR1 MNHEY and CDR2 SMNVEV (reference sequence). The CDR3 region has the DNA TGTGCCAGCAGTACCTCCGGGACGGTCAAAACGGAGACCCAGTACTTC. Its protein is CASSTSGTVKTETQYF.

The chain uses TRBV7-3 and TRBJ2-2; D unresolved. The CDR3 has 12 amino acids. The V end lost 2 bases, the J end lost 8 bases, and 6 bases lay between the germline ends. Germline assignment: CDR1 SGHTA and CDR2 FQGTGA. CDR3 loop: CASSLGQGELFF. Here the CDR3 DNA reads TGTGCCAGCAGCTTAGGGCAGGGGGAGCTGTTTTTT.

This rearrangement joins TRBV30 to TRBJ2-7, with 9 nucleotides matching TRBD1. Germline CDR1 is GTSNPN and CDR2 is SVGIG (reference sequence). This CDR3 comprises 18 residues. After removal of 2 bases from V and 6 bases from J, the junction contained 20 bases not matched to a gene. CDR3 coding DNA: TGTGCCTGGAGTACAGATTCCGGGACAGGGATCTTACTAAGCGAGCAGTACTTC. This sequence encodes CAWSTDSGTGILLSEQYF.

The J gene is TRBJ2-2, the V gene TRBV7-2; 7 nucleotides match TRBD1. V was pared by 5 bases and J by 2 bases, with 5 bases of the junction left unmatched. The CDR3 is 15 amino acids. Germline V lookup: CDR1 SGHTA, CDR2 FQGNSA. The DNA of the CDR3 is TGTGCCAGCAGCCGAGGGACAGTTAACACCGGGGAGCTGTTTTTT. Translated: CASSRGTVNTGELFF.

The CDR3 DNA follows: TGTGCCAGCAGCCAGCGGCAGGGCTTAGTCACCTACAATGAGCAGTTCTTC. Translation: CASSQRQGLVTYNEQFF. The genes are TRBV14 and TRBJ2-1, with D perhaps matching TRBD1 (5 bases). Germline V gene sequence: CDR1 SGHDN, CDR2 FVKESK. The CDR3 length is 17 residues. V lost 3 bases to trimming and J lost 2 bases, with 17 bases between them.

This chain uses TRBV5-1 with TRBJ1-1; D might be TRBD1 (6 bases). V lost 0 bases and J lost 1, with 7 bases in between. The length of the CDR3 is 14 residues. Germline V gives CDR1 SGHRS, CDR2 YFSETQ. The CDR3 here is CASSLGQANTEAFF. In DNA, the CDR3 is TGCGCCAGCAGCTTGGGACAGGCGAACACTGAAGCTTTCTTT.

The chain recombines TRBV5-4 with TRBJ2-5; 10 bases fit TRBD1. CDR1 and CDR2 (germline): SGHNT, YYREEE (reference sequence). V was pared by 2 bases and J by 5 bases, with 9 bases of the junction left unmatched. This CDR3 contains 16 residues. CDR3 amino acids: CASSFNPTGGGETQYF. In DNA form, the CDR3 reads TGTGCCAGCAGCTTCAACCCGACAGGGGGCGGCGAGACCCAGTACTTC.